This T cell receptor beta chain emerged from a study of spatial heterogeneity in lung cancer (dated by TCRdb to the late 2010s). Regarding the complete study: Donors were some 67 patients with early-stage, untreated non-small cell lung cancer from the lung TRACERx cohort. TCR alpha and beta repertoires were quantitatively compared across multiple tumor regions, matched nontumor lung and blood in non-small cell lung cancer. Follow-up PBMC samples were sequenced whenever available, and the median time to follow-up was about 23 months after resection. Nonsynonymous mutation counts, determined by whole-exome sequencing of tumor tissue, were related to TCR repertoire features. In the raw uncorrected reads, each unique combination of TCR and UMI appeared more than ten times on average. Both alpha and beta chains were TCR-sequenced in approximately 200 tumor regions, approximately 64 matched nontumor lung samples and some 50 PBMC samples obtained at surgery. Beta-chain transcripts were consistently detected in greater numbers than alpha-chain transcripts, which likely reflects a higher abundance of beta-chain transcripts. The full study reports these points: Additional single-cell paired TCR alpha and beta sequencing was considered necessary to confirm, at a functional level, the hypothesis that regional TCRs recognize regional mutations. Ubiquitous expanded tumor TCRs were detected in blood more often at tumor resection than at routine follow-up. Only approximately 14 patients were included in the comparisons of baseline and follow-up blood repertoires.

On this clonotype: Its antigen is currently not known. No clone much larger than this one lies a single base away; base qualities are absent.

The CDR3 sequence holds 15 residues, the cysteine and phenylalanine included. Solely the CDR3 DNA is kept, with 45 bases framed from the first base. Here V drops 6 bases and J drops 0 bases, and the junction holds 3 bases not matched to any gene. Library preparation used 5' RACE. Instrument on record: NextSeq 500. To allow correction of PCR and sequencing errors, the TCR library protocol tagged every TCR cDNA molecule with a unique molecular identifier. The authors' analysis ran thus. TCR identification, UMI-based error correction and CDR3 extraction were performed with Decombinator tools. Expanded TCRs were defined as those above a frequency of 2 per 1,000, corresponding to the top 1% of the tumor frequency distribution. Renyi diversity was computed with the R vegan package after each repertoire had been subsampled 100 times to 5,000 TCRs. CDR3 similarity networks were built from amino acid triplet string-kernel similarity, connecting CDR3s with pairwise similarity above 0.82. The public reads were reanalyzed by TCRdb: fastp trimming at Q25, MiXCR alignment, in-frame beta chains only. Each record represents a unique CDR3 protein, reported with the most common genes and DNA among its rows. The V and J calls reflect TCRdb's pipeline rather than the authors' work. The sample records under 75,000 distinct CDR3 sequences, nearly 9% of which are singletons. The ten top clones hold less than 2% of the sample.

The time point label, as the study defines it: blood at routine non-recurrence follow-up after resection. Without any cell sorting, TCR sequencing was performed on whole RNA extracted either from tumor and nontumor lung tissue or from cryopreserved PBMC samples. Only patients with enough RNA available from two or more tumor regions were chosen for TCR sequencing. The rearrangement combines TRBV12-3 or TRBV12-4 with TRBJ2-2, with 8 bases in between that match TRBD2. The sequence derives from a female donor with early-stage non-small cell lung cancer. The sequencing used PBMCs, collected at follow-up. The nucleotides are TGTGCCAGCAGGGCGGGAGGCACGAACACCGGGGAGCTGTTTTTT. Translated, this gives CASRAGGTNTGELFF.